The clone carrying this T cell receptor beta chain has only one observation. The antigen remains undetermined. One entry per CDR3 protein, called by TCRdb with MiXCR from the multiplex PCR reads. Of about 140,000 distinct CDR3 sequences detected, around a third appear once; the ten largest clones hold about 2.5%. Breast cancer patients provided tissue from their axillary draining lymph nodes. The data derive from a study of breast tumors, draining lymph nodes, adjacent tissues. Study-level findings and limits: Findings are consistent with lymph node origin and intratumoral expansion of most tumor T cells. Tumors had less TCR diversity than lymph nodes, more than nontumor tissue. Luminal-like breast cancer showed significantly higher tumor–nontumor repertoire similarity than basal-like. Data only fit, rather than demonstrated, lymph node origin of most tumor T cells.

The CDR3 runs to 14 residues. V gave up 5 bases and J gave up 9 bases, with 23 bases separating them. Germline V CDR1 and CDR2: DFQATT, SNEGSKA (reference sequence). The TCR sequence derives from a female donor with breast cancer. Some clones in this sample may be carry-over from other donors' samples. Sequencing was done on a sample of axillary lymph node tissue. This sequence joins TRBV20-1 and TRBJ2-7; D unclear. The CDR3 DNA reads as TGCAGTGCTTCGACGGACGGTAGCTCCTCCGCGCAGTACTTC. This sequence encodes CSASTDGSSSAQYF.